This T cell receptor beta chain is drawn from a study of human T cells and chemical hapten exposure. One entry per CDR3 protein, called by TCRdb with MiXCR from the RACE reads. The sample has 74,000 or so distinct CDR3 sequences, over 9.5% seen once. The CDR3 totals 12 residues. Looked up from germline, CDR1 is DFQATT and CDR2 is SNEGSKA (reference sequence). Trimming removed 7 bases at V and 1 base at J, with 10 bases between. Noted time point: patch test 1, 2 weeks after DPC sensitization. Treatment described: therapeutic diphenylcyclopropenone sensitization with weekly scalp DPC. This sequence originates from a woman aged 60-75 years with alopecia areata. Some clones in this sample may be carry-over from other donors' samples. The chain uses TRBV20-1 and TRBJ1-1; D might be TRBD1 (5 bases). Here the sequenced sample was whole blood, taken in connection with sensitization to the hapten diphenylcyclopropenone (DPC). The DNA for the CDR3 is TGCAGTGTTATACAGGAGAACACTGAAGCTTTCTTT. It specifies CSVIQENTEAFF.